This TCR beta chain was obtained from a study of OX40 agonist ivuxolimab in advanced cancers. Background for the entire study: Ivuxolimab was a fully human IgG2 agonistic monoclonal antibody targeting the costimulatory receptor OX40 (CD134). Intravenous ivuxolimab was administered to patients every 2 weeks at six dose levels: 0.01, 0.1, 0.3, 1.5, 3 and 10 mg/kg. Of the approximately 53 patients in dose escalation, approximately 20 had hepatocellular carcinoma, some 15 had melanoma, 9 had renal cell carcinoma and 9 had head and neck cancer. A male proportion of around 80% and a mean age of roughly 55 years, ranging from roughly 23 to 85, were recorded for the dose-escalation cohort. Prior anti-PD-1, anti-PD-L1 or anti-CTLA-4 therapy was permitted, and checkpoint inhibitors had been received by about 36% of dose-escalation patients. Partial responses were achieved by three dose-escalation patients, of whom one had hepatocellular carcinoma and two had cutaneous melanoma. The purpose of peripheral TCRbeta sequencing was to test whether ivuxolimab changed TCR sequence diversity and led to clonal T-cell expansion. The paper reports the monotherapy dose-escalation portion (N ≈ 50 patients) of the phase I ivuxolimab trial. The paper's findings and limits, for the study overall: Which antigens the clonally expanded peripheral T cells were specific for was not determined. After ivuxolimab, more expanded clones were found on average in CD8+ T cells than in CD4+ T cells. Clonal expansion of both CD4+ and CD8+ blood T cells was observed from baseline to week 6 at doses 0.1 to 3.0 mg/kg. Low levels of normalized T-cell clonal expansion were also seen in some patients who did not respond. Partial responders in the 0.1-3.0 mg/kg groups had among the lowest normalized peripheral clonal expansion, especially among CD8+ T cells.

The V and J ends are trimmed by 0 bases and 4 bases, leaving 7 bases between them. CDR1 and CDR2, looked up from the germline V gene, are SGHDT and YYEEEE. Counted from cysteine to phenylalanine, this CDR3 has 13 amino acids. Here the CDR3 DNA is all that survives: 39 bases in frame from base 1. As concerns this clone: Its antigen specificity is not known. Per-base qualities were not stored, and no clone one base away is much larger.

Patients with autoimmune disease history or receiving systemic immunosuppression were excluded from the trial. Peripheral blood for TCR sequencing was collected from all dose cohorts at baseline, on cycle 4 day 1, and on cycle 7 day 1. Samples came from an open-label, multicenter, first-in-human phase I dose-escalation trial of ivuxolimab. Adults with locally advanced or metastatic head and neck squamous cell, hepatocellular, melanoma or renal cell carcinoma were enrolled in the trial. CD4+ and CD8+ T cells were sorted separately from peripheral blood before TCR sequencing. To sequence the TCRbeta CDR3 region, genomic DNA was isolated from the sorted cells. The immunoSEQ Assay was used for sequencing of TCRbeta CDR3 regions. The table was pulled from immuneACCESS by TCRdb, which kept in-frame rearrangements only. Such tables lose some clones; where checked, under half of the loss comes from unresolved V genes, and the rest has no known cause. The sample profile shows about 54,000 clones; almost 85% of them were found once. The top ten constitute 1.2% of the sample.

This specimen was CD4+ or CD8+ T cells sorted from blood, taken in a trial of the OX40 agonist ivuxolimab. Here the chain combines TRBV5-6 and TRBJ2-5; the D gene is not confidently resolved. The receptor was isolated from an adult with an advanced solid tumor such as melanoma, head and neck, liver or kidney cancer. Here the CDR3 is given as CASSLAIGETQYF. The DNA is TGTGCCAGCAGCTTGGCGATCGGAGAGACCCAGTACTTC.